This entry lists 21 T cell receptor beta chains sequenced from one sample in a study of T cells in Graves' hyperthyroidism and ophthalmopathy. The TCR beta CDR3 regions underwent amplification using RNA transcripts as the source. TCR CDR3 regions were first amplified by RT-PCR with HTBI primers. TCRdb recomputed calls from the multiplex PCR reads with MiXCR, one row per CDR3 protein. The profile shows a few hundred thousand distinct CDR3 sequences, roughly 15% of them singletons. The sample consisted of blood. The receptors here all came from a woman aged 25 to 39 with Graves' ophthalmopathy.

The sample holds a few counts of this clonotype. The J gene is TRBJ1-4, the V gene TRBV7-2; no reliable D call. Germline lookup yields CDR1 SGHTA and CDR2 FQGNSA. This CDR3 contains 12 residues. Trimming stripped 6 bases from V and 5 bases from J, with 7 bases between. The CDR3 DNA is TGTGCCAGCAGGTTACTAAATGAAAAACTGTTTTTT. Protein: CASRLLNEKLFF.

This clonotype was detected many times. CDR3 loop: CASRGQPQETQYF. CDR3 DNA sequence: TGTGCCAGCAGGGGACAGCCCCAAGAGACCCAGTACTTC. The chain has TRBV2 and TRBJ2-5, with 7 bases matching TRBD1. Germline trimming cut 6 bases from V and 1 base from J; bases unmatched to any gene: 2. The germline CDR1 and CDR2 sequences are SNHLY and FYNNEI. The CDR3 extends over 13 amino acids.

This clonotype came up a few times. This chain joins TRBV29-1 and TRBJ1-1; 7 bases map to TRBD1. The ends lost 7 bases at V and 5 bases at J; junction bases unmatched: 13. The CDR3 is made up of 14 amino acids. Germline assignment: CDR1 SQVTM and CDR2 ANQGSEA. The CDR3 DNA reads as TGCAGCGCCCAGGTAAGGGGGCGGAGGACTGAAGCTTTCTTT. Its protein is CSAQVRGRRTEAFF.

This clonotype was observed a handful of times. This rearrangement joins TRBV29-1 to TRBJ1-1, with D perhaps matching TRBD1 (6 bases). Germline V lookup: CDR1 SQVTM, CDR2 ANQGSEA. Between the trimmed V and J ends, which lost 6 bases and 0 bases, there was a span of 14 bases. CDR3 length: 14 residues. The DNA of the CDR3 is TGCAGCGTCGCCACAGGGTTGATGAACACTGAAGCTTTCTTT. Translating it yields CSVATGLMNTEAFF.

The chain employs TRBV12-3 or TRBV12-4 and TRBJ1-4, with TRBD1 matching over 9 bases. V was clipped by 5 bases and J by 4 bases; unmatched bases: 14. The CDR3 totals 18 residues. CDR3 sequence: CASSPAGQGWGLNEKLFF. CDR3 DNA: TGTGCCAGCAGTCCCGCCGGACAGGGGTGGGGACTTAATGAAAAACTGTTTTTT.

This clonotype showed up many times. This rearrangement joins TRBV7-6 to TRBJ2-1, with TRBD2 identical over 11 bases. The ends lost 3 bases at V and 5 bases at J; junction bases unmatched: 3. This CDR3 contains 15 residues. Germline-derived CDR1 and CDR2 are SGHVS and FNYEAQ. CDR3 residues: CASSFLAGGNNEQFF. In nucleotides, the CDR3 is TGTGCCAGCAGCTTTCTAGCGGGGGGTAACAATGAGCAGTTCTTC.

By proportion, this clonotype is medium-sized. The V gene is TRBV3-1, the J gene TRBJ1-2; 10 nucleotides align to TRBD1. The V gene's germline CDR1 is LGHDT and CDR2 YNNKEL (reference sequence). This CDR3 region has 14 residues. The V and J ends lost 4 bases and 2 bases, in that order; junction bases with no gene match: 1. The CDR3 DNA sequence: TGTGCCAGCAGCCGACAGGGGGCAAACTATGGCTACACCTTC. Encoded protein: CASSRQGANYGYTF.

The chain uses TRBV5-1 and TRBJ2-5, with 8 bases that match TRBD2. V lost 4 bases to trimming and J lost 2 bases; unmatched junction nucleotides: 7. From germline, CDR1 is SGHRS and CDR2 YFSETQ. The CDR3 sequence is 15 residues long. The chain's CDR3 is CASSPIAGKQETQYF. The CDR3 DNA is TGCGCCAGCAGCCCGATAGCGGGGAAGCAAGAGACCCAGTACTTC. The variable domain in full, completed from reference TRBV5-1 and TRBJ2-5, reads KAGVTQTPRYLIKTRGQQVTLSCSPISGHRSVSWYQQTPGQGLQFLFEYFSETQRNKGNFPGRFSGRQFSNSRSEMNVSTLELGDSALYLCASSPIAGKQETQYFGPGTRLLVL.

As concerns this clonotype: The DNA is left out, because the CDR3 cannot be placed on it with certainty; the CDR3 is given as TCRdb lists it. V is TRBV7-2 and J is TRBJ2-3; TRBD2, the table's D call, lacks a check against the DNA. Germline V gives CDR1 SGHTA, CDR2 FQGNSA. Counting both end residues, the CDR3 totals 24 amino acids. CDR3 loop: CASSFYICSARDSGLAGGRYTQYF.

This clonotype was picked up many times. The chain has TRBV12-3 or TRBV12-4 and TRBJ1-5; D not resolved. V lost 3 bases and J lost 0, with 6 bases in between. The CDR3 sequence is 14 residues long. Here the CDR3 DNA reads TGTGCCAGCAGTTTCTGGGGTAGCAATCAGCCCCAGCATTTT. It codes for CASSFWGSNQPQHF.

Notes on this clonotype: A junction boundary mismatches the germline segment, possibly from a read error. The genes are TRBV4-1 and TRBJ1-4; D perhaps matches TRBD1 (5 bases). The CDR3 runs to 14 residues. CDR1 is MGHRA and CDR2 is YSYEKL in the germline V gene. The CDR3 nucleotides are TGCGCCAGTTCAAGGGGAGCAACTAATGAAAAACCGTTTTTT. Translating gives CASSRGATNEKPFF.

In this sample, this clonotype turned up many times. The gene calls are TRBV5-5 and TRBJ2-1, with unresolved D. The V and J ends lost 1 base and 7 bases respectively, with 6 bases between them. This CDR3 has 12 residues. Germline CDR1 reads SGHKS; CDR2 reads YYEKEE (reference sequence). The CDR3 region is CASSLTENEQFF. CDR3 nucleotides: TGTGCCAGCAGCTTGACGGAAAATGAGCAGTTCTTC.

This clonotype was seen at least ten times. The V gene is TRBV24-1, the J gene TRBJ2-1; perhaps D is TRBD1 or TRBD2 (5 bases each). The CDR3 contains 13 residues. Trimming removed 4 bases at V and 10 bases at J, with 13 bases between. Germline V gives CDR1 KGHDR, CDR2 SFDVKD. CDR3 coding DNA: TGTGCCACCAGTGACCCTGGGACGGCCGAGCAGTTCTTC. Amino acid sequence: CATSDPGTAEQFF.

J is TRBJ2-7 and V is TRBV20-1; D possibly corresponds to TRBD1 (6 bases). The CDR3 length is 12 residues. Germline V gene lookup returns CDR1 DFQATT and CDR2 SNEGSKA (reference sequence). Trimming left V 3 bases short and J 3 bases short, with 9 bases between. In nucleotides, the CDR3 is TGCAGTGCTAGGGACAGTAGCTACGAGCAGTACTTC. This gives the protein CSARDSSYEQYF.

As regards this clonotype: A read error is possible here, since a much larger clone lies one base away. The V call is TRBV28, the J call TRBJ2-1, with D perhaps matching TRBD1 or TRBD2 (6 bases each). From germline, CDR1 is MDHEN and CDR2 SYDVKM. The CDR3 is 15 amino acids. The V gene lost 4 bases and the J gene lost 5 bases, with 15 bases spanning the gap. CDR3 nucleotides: TGTGCCAGCAGTTCCCGACGGGGGCAGAACAATGAGCAGTTCTTC. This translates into CASSSRRGQNNEQFF.

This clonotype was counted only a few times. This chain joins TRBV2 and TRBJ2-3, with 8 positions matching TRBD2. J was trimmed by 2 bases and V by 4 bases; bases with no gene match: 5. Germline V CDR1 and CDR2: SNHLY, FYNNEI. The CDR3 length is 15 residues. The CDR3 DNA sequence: TGTGCCAGCAGTGCGAACGGGGGGGACACAGATACGCAGTATTTT. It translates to CASSANGGDTDTQYF.

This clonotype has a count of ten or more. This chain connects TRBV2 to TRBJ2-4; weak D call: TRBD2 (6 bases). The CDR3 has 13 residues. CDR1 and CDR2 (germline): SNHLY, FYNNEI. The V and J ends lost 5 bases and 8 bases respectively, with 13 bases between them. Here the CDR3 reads CASSREQQDIQYF. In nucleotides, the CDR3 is TGTGCCAGCAGTCGGGAGCAACAAGACATTCAGTACTTC. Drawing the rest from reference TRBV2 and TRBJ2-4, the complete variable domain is EPEVTQTPSHQVTQMGQEVILRCVPISNHLYFYWYRQILGQKVEFLVSFYNNEISEKSEIFDDQFSVERPDGSNFTLKIRSTKLEDSAMYFCASSREQQDIQYFGAGTRLSVL.

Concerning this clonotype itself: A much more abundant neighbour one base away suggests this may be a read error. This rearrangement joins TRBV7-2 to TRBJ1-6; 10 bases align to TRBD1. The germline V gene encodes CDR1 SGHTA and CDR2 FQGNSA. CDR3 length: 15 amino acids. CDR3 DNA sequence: TGTGTCAGCAGCTTGCGGGACAGGGGAAATTCACCCCTCCACTTT. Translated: CVSSLRDRGNSPLHF.

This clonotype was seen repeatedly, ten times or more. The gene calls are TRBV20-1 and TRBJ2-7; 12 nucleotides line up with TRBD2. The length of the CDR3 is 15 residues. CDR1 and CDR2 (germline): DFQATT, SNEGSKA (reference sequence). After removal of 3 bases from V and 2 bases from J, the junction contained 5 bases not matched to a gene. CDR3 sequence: CSASGLAGNPYEQYF. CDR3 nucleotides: TGCAGTGCTAGCGGACTAGCGGGAAACCCCTACGAGCAGTACTTC.

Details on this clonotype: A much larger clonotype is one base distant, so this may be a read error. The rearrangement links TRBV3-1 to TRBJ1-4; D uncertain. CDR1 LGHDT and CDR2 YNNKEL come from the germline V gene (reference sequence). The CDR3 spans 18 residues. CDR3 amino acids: CASRLLIARVATDEKLFF. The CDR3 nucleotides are TGTGCCAGCAGGTTGCTCATCGCACGGGTTGCAACTGATGAAAAACTGTTTTTT.

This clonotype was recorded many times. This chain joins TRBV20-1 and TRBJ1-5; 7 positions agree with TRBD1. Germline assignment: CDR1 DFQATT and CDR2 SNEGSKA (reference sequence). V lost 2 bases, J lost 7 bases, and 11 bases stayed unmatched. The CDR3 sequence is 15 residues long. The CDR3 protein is CSARNRDRARQPQHF. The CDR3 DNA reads TGCAGTGCTAGAAATAGAGACAGGGCCAGACAGCCCCAGCATTTT.